Listed here are 9 T cell receptor beta chains from one sample, sequenced in a study of CD8+CD57+ T cells in acquired aplastic anemia. The template for TCR beta VDJ and CDR3 sequence profiling was genomic DNA. From the reads, TCRdb called clonotypes with MiXCR, one entry per CDR3 protein. Of more than 150,000 distinct CDR3 sequences listed, approximately 46% are singletons. Sequenced sample: sorted CD4+, CD8+, or CD8+CD57+ T cells (not recorded which) from PBMCs. The receptors originated from a human donor in good health.

As regards this clonotype: Relative to the germline gene, one junction end is altered; a read error may explain this. The gene calls are TRBV28 and TRBJ2-7, with 7 bases aligning to TRBD1. Germline loops: CDR1 MDHEN, CDR2 SYDVKM. The CDR3 consists of 11 residues. The DNA for the CDR3 is TGTGCCGGCAGTAGGACAGGAGAGCAGTACTTC. Translated, it gives CAGSRTGEQYF. The full variable domain, completed using reference TRBV28 and TRBJ2-7, is DVKVTQSSRYLVKRTGEKVFLECVQDMDHENMFWYRQDPGLGLRLIYFSYDVKMKEKGDIPEGYSVSREKKERFSLILESASTNQTSMYLCAGSRTGEQYFGPGTRLTVT.

This clonotype was seen a handful of times. The chain has TRBV18 and TRBJ1-5; possibly TRBD1 for D (5 bases). The CDR3 sequence is 15 residues long. The ends were cut back, 4 bases at V and 5 bases at J, with 15 bases in the middle. CDR1 and CDR2 from the germline V gene are KGHSH and LQKENI. DNA for the CDR3: TGTGCCAGCTCACGCTCCGGGACTCGTGATCAGCCCCAGCATTTT. It translates to CASSRSGTRDQPQHF.

The chain employs TRBV20-1 and TRBJ2-7; D ambiguous. Germline V gives CDR1 DFQATT, CDR2 SNEGSKA (reference sequence). With 3 bases removed from V and 5 bases from J, the gap between germline ends came to 2 bases. There are 9 residues in the CDR3. The CDR3 loop reads CSASHEQYF. In nucleotides, the CDR3 is TGCAGTGCTAGTCACGAGCAGTACTTC.

The gene calls are TRBV7-3 and TRBJ2-7, with D tentatively TRBD2 (5 bases). The CDR3 loop spans 14 amino acids. Germline CDR1 and CDR2: SGHTA and FQGTGA. Trimming left V 5 bases short and J 4 bases short, with 15 bases between. DNA of the CDR3: TGTGCCAGCAGCCTGGGTAGGGAGACTTACGAGCAGTACTTC. This translates into CASSLGRETYEQYF.

At least ten counts were recorded for this clonotype. The J gene is TRBJ2-5, the V gene TRBV6-1, with 8 bases that match TRBD2. The J segment lost 3 bases and the V segment lost 5 bases, leaving 8 bases of the junction unmatched. The CDR3 runs to 15 residues. In germline, CDR1 is MNHNS, CDR2 SASEGT. CDR3 amino acids: CASSPGRAGEETQYF. The CDR3 DNA sequence: TGTGCCAGCAGTCCCGGGAGGGCGGGAGAAGAGACCCAGTACTTC.

This clonotype was detected a few times. The genes are TRBV3-1 and TRBJ1-1; a weak D match, TRBD1 (5 bases). The CDR3 contains 14 residues. V was trimmed by 6 bases and J by 3 bases, leaving 14 bases between them. CDR1 is LGHDT and CDR2 is YNNKEL in the germline V gene (reference sequence). This CDR3 reads CASSSGFGDTEAFF. CDR3 DNA sequence: TGTGCCAGCAGTTCAGGGTTCGGGGACACTGAAGCTTTCTTT.

This clonotype turned up a few times. This chain connects TRBV10-2 to TRBJ2-7; D possibly uses TRBD1 or TRBD2 (5 bases each). Per germline, CDR1 WSHSY and CDR2 SAAADI. The CDR3 contains 14 residues. The CDR3 reads CASHRDPESYEQYV. In nucleotides, the CDR3 is TGCGCCAGCCACCGGGACCCGGAATCCTACGAGCAGTACGTT.

This clonotype was seen many times. The rearrangement joins TRBV6-2 or TRBV6-3 to TRBJ1-1; tentatively, D is TRBD1 (5 bases). Trimming cost V 6 bases and J 4 bases, with 9 bases left between them. Germline CDR1 MNHEY, CDR2 SVGEGT. The length of the CDR3 is 12 residues. CDR3 amino acids: CASREGTTEAFF. The CDR3 region has the DNA TGTGCCAGCAGGGAGGGGACCACTGAAGCTTTCTTT.

This clonotype occurred many times. This chain uses TRBV7-2 with TRBJ1-5, with D possibly matching TRBD1 (5 bases). Trimming pared 2 bases from V and 4 bases from J, leaving 12 bases between. CDR3 length: 15 amino acids. Germline V gene lookup returns CDR1 SGHTA and CDR2 FQGNSA. The CDR3 DNA is TGTGCCAGCAGCTTATATGAAGGGGTAAATCAGCCCCAGCATTTT. Encoded protein: CASSLYEGVNQPQHF.